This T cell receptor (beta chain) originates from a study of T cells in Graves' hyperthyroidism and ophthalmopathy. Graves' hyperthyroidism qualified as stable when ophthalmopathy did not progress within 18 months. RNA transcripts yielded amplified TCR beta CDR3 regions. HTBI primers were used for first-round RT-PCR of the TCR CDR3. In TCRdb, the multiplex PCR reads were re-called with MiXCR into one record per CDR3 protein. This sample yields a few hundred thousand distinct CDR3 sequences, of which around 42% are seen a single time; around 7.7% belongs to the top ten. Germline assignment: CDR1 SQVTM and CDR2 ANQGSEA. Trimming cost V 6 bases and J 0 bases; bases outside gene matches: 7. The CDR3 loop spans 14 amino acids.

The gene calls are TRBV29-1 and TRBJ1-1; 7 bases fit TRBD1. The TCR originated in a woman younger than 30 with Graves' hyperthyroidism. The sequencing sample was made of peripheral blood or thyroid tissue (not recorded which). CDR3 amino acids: CSVRQGFMNTEAFF. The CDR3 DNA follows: TGCAGCGTCAGACAGGGATTCATGAACACTGAAGCTTTCTTT. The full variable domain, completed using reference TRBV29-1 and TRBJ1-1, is SAVISQKPSRDICQRGTSLTIQCQVDSQVTMMFWYRQQPGQSLTLIATANQGSEATYESGFVIDKFPISRPNLTFSTLTVSNMSPEDSSIYLCSVRQGFMNTEAFFGQGTRLTVV.